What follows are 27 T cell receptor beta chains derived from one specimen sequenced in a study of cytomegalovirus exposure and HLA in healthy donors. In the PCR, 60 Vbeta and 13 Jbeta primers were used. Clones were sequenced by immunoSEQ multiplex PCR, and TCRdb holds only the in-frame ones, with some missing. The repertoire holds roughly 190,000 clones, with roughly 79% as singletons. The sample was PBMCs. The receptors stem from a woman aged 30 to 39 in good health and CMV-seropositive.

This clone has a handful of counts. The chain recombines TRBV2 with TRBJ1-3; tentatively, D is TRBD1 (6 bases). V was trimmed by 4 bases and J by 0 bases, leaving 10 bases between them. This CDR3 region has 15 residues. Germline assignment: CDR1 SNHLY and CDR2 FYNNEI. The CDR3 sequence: CASSAYRDSGNTIYF. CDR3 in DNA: TGTGCCAGCAGTGCATACAGGGACTCTGGAAACACCATATATTTT. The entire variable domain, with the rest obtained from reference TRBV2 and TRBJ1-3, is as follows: EPEVTQTPSHQVTQMGQEVILRCVPISNHLYFYWYRQILGQKVEFLVSFYNNEISEKSEIFDDQFSVERPDGSNFTLKIRSTKLEDSAMYFCASSAYRDSGNTIYFGEGSWLTVV.

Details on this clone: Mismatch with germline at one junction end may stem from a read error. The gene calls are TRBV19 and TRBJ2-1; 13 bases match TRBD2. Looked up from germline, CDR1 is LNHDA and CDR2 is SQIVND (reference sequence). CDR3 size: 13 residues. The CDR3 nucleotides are TGTGCCAGTAGTACCACACTTACTAGCGGGGGGGTCTTC. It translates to CASSTTLTSGGVF.

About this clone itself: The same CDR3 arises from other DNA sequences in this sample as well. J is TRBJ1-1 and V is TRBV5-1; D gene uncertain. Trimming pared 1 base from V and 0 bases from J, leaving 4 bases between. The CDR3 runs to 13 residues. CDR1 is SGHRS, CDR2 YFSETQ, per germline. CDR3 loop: CASSLTVNTEAFF. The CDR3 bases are TGCGCCAGCAGCTTGACGGTGAACACTGAAGCTTTCTTT.

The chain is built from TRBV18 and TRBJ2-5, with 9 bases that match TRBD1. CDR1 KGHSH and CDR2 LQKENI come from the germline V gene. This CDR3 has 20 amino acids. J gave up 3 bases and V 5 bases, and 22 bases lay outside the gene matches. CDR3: CASSSQQPGQGSDAEETQYF. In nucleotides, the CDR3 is TGTGCCAGCTCAAGCCAACAACCGGGACAGGGTTCCGATGCGGAAGAGACCCAGTACTTC.

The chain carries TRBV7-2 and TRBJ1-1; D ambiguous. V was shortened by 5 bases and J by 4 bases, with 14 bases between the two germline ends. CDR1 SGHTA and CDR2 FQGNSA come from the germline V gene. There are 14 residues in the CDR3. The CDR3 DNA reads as TGTGCCAGCAGCCCGGGTGTTTTGAGCACTGAAGCTTTCTTT. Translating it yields CASSPGVLSTEAFF.

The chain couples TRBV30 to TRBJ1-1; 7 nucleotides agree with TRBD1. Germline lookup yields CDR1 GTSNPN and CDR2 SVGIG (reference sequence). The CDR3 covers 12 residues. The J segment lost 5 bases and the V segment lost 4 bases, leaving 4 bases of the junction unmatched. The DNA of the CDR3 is TGTGCCTGGACCCCGACAGGGACTGAAGCTTTCTTT. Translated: CAWTPTGTEAFF.

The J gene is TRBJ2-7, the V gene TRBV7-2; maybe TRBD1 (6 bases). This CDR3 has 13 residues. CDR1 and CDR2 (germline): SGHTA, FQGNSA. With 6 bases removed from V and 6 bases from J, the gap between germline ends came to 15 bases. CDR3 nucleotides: TGTGCCAGCAGTAAAACAGGGAACGGCGAGCAGTACTTC. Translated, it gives CASSKTGNGEQYF.

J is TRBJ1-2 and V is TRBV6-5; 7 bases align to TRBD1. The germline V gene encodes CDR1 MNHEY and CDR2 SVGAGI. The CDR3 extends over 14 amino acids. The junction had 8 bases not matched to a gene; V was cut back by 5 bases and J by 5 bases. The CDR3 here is CASSPDRDLYGYTF. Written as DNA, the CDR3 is TGTGCCAGCAGTCCCGACAGGGACTTATATGGCTACACCTTC.

CDR3 sequence: CSVGTGRHEQFF. The CDR3, as DNA: TGCAGCGTTGGGACAGGGAGGCATGAGCAGTTCTTC. The V gene is TRBV29-1, the J gene TRBJ2-1; 8 nucleotides match TRBD1. The CDR3 totals 12 residues. Trimming at V came to 4 bases and at J to 8 bases, leaving 4 bases not matched to a gene. Germline CDR1 and CDR2: SQVTM and ANQGSEA.

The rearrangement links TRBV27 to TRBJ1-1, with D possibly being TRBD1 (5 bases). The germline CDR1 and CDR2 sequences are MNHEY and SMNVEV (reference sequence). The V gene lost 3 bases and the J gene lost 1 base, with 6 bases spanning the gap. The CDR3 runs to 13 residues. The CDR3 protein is CASSFDRNTEAFF. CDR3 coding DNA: TGTGCCAGCAGTTTCGACAGGAACACTGAAGCTTTCTTT.

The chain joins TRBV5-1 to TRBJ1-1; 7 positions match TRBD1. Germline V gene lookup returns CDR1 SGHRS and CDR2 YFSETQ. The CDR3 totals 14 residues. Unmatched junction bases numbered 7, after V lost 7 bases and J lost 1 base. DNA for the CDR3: TGCGCCAGCTGCCTGACAGGGCCGAACACTGAAGCTTTCTTT. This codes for CASCLTGPNTEAFF.

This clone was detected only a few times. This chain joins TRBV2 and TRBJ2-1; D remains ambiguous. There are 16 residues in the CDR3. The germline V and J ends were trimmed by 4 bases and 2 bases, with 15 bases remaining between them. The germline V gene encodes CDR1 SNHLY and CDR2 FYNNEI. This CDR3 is CASSAPYSATYNEQFF. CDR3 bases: TGTGCCAGCAGTGCCCCTTACAGTGCTACCTACAATGAGCAGTTCTTC.

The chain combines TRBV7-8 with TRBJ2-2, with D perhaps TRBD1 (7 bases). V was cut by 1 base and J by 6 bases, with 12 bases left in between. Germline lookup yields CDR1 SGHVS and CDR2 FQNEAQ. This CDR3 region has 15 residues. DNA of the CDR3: TGTGCCAGCAGCTTAGTAGCAGGGGGGCCCGGGGAGCTGTTTTTT. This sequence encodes CASSLVAGGPGELFF. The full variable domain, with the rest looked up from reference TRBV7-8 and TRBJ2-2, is GAGVSQSPRYKVAKRGQDVALRCDPISGHVSLFWYQQALGQGPEFLTYFQNEAQLDKSGLPSDRFFAERPEGSVSTLKIQRTQQEDSAVYLCASSLVAGGPGELFFGEGSRLTVL.

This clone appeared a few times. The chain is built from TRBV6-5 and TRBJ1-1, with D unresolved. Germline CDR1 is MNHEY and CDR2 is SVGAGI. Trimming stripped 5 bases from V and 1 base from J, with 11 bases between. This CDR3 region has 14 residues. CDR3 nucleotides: TGTGCCAGCAGTCAGGACTTTTGGAACACTGAAGCTTTCTTT. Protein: CASSQDFWNTEAFF.

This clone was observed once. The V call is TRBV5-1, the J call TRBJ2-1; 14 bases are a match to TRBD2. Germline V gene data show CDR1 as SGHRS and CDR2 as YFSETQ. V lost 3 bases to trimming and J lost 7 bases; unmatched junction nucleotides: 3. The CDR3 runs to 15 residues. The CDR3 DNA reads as TGCGCCAGCAGCTCGGGACTAGCGGGAGTTAATGAGCAGTTCTTC. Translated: CASSSGLAGVNEQFF. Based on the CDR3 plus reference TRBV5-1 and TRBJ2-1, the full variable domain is KAGVTQTPRYLIKTRGQQVTLSCSPISGHRSVSWYQQTPGQGLQFLFEYFSETQRNKGNFPGRFSGRQFSNSRSEMNVSTLELGDSALYLCASSSGLAGVNEQFFGPGTRLTVL.

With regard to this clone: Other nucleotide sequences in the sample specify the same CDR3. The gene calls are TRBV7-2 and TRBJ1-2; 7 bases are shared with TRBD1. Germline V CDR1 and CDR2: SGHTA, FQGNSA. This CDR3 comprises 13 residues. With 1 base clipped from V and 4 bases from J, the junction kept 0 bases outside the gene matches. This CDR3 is CASSLGQGYGYTF. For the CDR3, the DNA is TGTGCCAGCAGCTTAGGACAGGGCTATGGCTACACCTTC.

DNA for the CDR3: TGTGCCAGTATTGGATGGACAGGCCGCAACACTGAAGCTTTCTTT. Translation gives CASIGWTGRNTEAFF. The gene calls are TRBV19 and TRBJ1-1; TRBD1 matches at 7 bases. Germline V gene sequence: CDR1 LNHDA, CDR2 SQIVND (reference sequence). The CDR3 extends over 15 amino acids. The trim removed 7 bases at V and 2 bases at J, leaving 10 bases unmatched.

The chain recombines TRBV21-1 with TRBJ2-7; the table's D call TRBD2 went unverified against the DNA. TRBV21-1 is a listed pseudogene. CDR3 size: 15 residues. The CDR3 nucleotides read TGTGCCAGCAGCAAAACATGGCGGGAGGGCTACGAGCAGTACTTC. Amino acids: CASSKTWREGYEQYF.

The CDR3 protein is CASSLLAGGLWGSYNEQFF. The CDR3 region has the DNA TGTGCCAGTAGTTTACTAGCGGGAGGTCTCTGGGGTTCCTACAATGAGCAGTTCTTC. J is TRBJ2-1 and V is TRBV19, with 12 bases aligning to TRBD2. The CDR3 runs to 19 residues. Germline CDR1 LNHDA, CDR2 SQIVND (reference sequence). J gave up 1 base and V 5 bases, and 12 bases lay outside the gene matches.

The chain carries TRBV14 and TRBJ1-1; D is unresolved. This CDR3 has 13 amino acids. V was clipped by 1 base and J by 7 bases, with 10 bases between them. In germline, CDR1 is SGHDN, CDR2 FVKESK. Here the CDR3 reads CASSQGGWNEAFF. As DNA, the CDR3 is TGTGCCAGCAGCCAAGGAGGGTGGAATGAAGCTTTCTTT. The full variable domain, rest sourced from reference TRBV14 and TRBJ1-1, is EAGVTQFPSHSVIEKGQTVTLRCDPISGHDNLYWYRRVMGKEIKFLLHFVKESKQDESGMPNNRFLAERTGGTYSTLKVQPAELEDSGVYFCASSQGGWNEAFFGQGTRLTVV.

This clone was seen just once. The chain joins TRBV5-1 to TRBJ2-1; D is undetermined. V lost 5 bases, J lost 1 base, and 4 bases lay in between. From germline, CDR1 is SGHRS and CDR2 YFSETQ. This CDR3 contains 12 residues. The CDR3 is CASSHSYNEQFF. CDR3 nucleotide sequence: TGCGCCAGCAGTCATTCCTACAATGAGCAGTTCTTC.

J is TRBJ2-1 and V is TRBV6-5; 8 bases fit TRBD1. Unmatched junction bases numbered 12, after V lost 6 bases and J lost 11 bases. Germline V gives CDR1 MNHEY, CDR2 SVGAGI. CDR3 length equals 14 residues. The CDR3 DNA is TGTGCCAGCAGCCGAAGGGGACAGGTTGAAAAGCAGTTCTTC. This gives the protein CASSRRGQVEKQFF.

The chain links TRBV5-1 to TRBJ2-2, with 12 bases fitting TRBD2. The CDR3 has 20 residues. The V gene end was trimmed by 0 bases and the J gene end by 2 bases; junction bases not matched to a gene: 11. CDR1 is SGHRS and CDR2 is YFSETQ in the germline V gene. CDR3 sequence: CASSLAGILAGGLNTGELFF. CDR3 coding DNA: TGCGCCAGCAGCTTGGCAGGGATACTAGCGGGAGGACTAAACACCGGGGAGCTGTTTTTT.

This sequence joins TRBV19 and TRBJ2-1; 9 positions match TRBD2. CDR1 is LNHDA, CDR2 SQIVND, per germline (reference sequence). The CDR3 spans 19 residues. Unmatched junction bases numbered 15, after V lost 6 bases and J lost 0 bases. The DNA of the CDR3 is TGTGCCAGTAGCCCGGGACTAGCAGGACGTTTCAGCTCCTACAATGAGCAGTTCTTC. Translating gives CASSPGLAGRFSSYNEQFF.

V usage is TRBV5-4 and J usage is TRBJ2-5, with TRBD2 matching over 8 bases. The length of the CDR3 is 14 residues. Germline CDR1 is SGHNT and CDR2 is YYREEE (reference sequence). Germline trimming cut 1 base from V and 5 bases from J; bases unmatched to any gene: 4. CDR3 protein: CASSLRGGRETQYF. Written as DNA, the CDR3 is TGTGCCAGCAGCTTGCGGGGGGGCCGGGAGACCCAGTACTTC. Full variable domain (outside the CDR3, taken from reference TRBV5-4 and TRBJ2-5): ETGVTQSPTHLIKTRGQQVTLRCSSQSGHNTVSWYQQALGQGPQFIFQYYREEENGRGNFPPRFSGLQFPNYSSELNVNALELDDSALYLCASSLRGGRETQYFGPGTRLLVL.

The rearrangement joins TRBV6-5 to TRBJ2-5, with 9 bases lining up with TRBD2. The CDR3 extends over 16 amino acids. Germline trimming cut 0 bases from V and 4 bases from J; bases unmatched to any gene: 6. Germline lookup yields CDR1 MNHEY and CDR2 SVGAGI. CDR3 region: CASSYSWVAGAETQYF. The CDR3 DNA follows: TGTGCCAGCAGTTACTCGTGGGTAGCGGGGGCAGAGACCCAGTACTTC.

This CDR3 reads CASSSGGPYNEQFF. In nucleotides, the CDR3 is TGTGCCAGCAGCTCCGGGGGGCCCTACAATGAGCAGTTCTTC. The rearrangement uses TRBV7-9 and TRBJ2-1, with D possibly matching TRBD2 (7 bases). The V and J ends lost 4 bases and 2 bases respectively, with 9 bases between them. Germline-derived CDR1 and CDR2 are SEHNR and FQNEAQ (reference sequence). The CDR3 contains 14 residues.